The sequence of this TCR beta chain was determined in a study of blood T cell repertoires in COVID-19. The junction had 4 bases not matched to a gene; V was cut back by 6 bases and J by 0 bases. Germline-derived CDR1 and CDR2 are MNHEY and SVGAGI. The CDR3 has 15 amino acids. TCRdb keeps only in-frame clones here, not all; method: immunoSEQ multiplex PCR. Among about 670,000 clones listed, more than 80% were seen once. The source material was peripheral blood. The sequence was collected from a woman under 30 with acute or convalescent COVID-19. The chain employs TRBV6-5 and TRBJ2-4, with TRBD1 matching over 8 bases. CDR3 sequence reads: CASSFRGLAKNIQYF. CDR3 DNA sequence: TGTGCCAGCAGCTTCAGGGGGCTAGCCAAAAACATTCAGTACTTC.